Following are 9 T cell receptor beta chains from one sample sequenced in a study of cytomegalovirus exposure and HLA in healthy donors. The PCR made use of 60 Vbeta and 13 Jbeta primers. This table comes from immunoSEQ multiplex PCR, and its TCRdb copy is limited to in-frame clones, with some not included. The table shows roughly 200,000 clones, with 65% to 90% occurring only once. Sequencing was carried out using PBMCs. The receptors shown here come from a woman aged 25 to 45 in good health and CMV-seronegative.

This chain uses TRBV5-1 with TRBJ2-7; 10 nucleotides match TRBD2. The CDR3 totals 15 residues. Unmatched junction bases numbered 3, after V lost 2 bases and J lost 1 base. Germline CDR1 is SGHRS and CDR2 is YFSETQ. The CDR3 coding sequence is TGCGCCAGCAGCTTCGCTAGCGGGGGTTCCTACGAGCAGTACTTC. This encodes CASSFASGGSYEQYF.

This chain connects TRBV20-1 to TRBJ1-2; no reliable D call. Germline loops: CDR1 DFQATT, CDR2 SNEGSKA (reference sequence). V was shortened by 6 bases and J by 3 bases, with 8 bases between the two germline ends. The CDR3 length is 11 residues. CDR3: CSARRYYGYTF. The DNA of the CDR3 is TGCAGTGCCCGTCGGTACTATGGCTACACCTTC.

The rearrangement links TRBV4-2 to TRBJ2-5; possible D gene TRBD2, 7 bases. V lost 0 bases and J lost 4, with 18 bases in between. The CDR3 has 17 residues. Germline V gene data show CDR1 as LGHNA and CDR2 as YNFKEQ. In DNA, the CDR3 is TGTGCCAGCAGCCAAGAGGGGGGGCACAGGGCAAGAGAGACCCAGTACTTC. Protein sequence: CASSQEGGHRARETQYF.

This clone was recorded only once. The chain links TRBV5-1 to TRBJ2-2, with D possibly matching TRBD2 (5 bases). Germline CDR1 reads SGHRS; CDR2 reads YFSETQ. This CDR3 is 15 amino acids long. Trimming stripped 5 bases from V and 5 bases from J, with 16 bases between. CDR3 bases: TGCGCCAGCAGAACTACTAGGTCTGGTACCGGGGAGCTGTTTTTT. Its translation is CASRTTRSGTGELFF. Looking up the rest from reference TRBV5-1 and TRBJ2-2 gives the full variable domain: KAGVTQTPRYLIKTRGQQVTLSCSPISGHRSVSWYQQTPGQGLQFLFEYFSETQRNKGNFPGRFSGRQFSNSRSEMNVSTLELGDSALYLCASRTTRSGTGELFFGEGSRLTVL.

The chain links TRBV9 to TRBJ2-1, with 8 bases matching TRBD2. The CDR3 sequence is 16 residues long. The junction had 14 bases not matched to a gene; V was cut back by 4 bases and J by 8 bases. Germline CDR1 is SGDLS and CDR2 is YYNGEE. CDR3 DNA sequence: TGTGCCAGCAGCCCCAGATCGAGCGGGAGCCACTATGAGCAGTTCTTC. Its protein product is CASSPRSSGSHYEQFF.

The chain combines TRBV10-2 with TRBJ2-1, with 10 nucleotides matching TRBD2. In germline, CDR1 is WSHSY, CDR2 SAAADI. CDR3 length equals 14 residues. Unmatched junction bases numbered 3, after V lost 7 bases and J lost 3 bases. CDR3 in amino acids: CASTLAGDYNEQFF. The CDR3 bases are TGCGCCAGCACCCTAGCGGGAGACTACAATGAGCAGTTCTTC.

V usage is TRBV27 and J usage is TRBJ2-2; 7 positions agree with TRBD2. Looked up from germline, CDR1 is MNHEY and CDR2 is SMNVEV (reference sequence). The V gene end was trimmed by 6 bases and the J gene end by 1 base; junction bases not matched to a gene: 2. The CDR3 is 14 residues long. The CDR3 DNA follows: TGTGCCAGCAGGCCTAGCGGGAACACCGGGGAGCTGTTTTTT. Protein sequence: CASRPSGNTGELFF.

The V and J genes are TRBV6-5 and TRBJ2-7; D remains unclear. The V gene's germline CDR1 is MNHEY and CDR2 SVGAGI. CDR3 size: 15 residues. Trimming removed 2 bases at V and 6 bases at J, with 17 bases between. This CDR3 reads CASSYQFGSPGEQYF. CDR3 bases: TGTGCCAGCAGTTACCAGTTCGGGTCCCCCGGCGAGCAGTACTTC.

Only one count was recorded for this clone. This chain connects TRBV4-1 to TRBJ1-4; possible D gene TRBD1, 5 bases. Germline V gene lookup returns CDR1 MGHRA and CDR2 YSYEKL. The CDR3 runs 16 residues. V shed 2 bases and J shed 2 bases, with 12 bases lying between them. Here the CDR3 DNA reads TGCGCCAGCAGCCAACCCGACGGGGGTACTAATGAAAAACTGTTTTTT. It encodes CASSQPDGGTNEKLFF.